This T cell receptor beta chain was captured by sequencing in a study of radiotherapy plus CTLA-4 blockade in lung cancer. J lost 2 bases, V lost 4 bases, and 3 bases had no gene match. The V gene's germline CDR1 is SGHRS and CDR2 YFSETQ. This CDR3 region has 14 residues. This clone was picked up one time. Profiled with immunoSEQ multiplex PCR; TCRdb holds only in-frame clones, not every one. The table shows some 64,000 clones, with about 72% occurring only once. The gene calls are TRBV5-1 and TRBJ2-5; the match to TRBD2 covers 9 bases. The sample in question was peripheral blood, obtained from a patient treated with radiotherapy plus ipilimumab. The TCR sequence derives from a human donor with non-small cell lung cancer who had a complete response to radiotherapy plus ipilimumab. CDR3 in amino acids: CASSRGLAQETQYF. For the CDR3, the DNA is TGCGCCAGCAGCCGGGGACTAGCACAAGAGACCCAGTACTTC.